Listed below are T cell receptor beta chains from one sample, sequenced in a study of T cells in Graves' hyperthyroidism and ophthalmopathy. TCRdb called the multiplex PCR reads again in MiXCR, with one record for every CDR3 protein. The sample yields almost 500,000 distinct CDR3 sequences, 20% to 25% seen once. The sequenced material came from blood. These receptors were collected from a woman in her 70s with Graves' ophthalmopathy. Both conserved end residues are part of each CDR3. A D gene is named only where the DNA matches it firmly. The size field is filled for only some rows; it gives once, few, many or a size class.

d_call | j_call | clone_size | v_call | cdr3_aa | cdr3_nt
NA | TRBJ2-7 | few | TRBV4-1 | CASSQLTVSYEQYF | TGCGCCAGCAGCCAATTGACGGTCTCCTACGAGCAGTACTTC
NA | TRBJ1-5 | NA | TRBV6-1 | CASSEVDGQPQHF | TGTGCCAGCAGTGAAGTTGATGGTCAGCCCCAGCATTTT
NA | TRBJ2-3 | NA | TRBV9 | CASSRDHTDTQYF | TGTGCCAGCAGCCGGGACCACACAGATACGCAGTATTTT
TRBD1 | TRBJ2-7 | many | TRBV11-2 | CASSPRGQGSYEQYF | TGTGCCAGCAGCCCCCGGGGACAGGGCTCCTACGAGCAGTACTTC
NA | TRBJ1-6 | NA | TRBV28 | CASSPWEGNSPLHF | TGTGCCAGCTCACCATGGGAGGGTAATTCACCCCTCCACTTT
TRBD1 | TRBJ1-1 | many | TRBV12-3/TRBV12-4 | CASSFTGAKSNEAFF | TGTGCCAGCAGTTTCACAGGGGCCAAAAGTAATGAAGCTTTCTTT
NA | TRBJ2-2 | NA | TRBV24-1 | CATSGSGRAGELFF | TGTGCCACCAGTGGTTCGGGGCGGGCCGGGGAGCTGTTTTTT
NA | TRBJ2-7 | many | TRBV12-3/TRBV12-4 | CASSKDAAYEQYF | TGTGCCAGCAGCAAGGACGCGGCCTACGAGCAGTACTTC
TRBD2 | TRBJ2-1 | NA | TRBV20-1 | CSATATSGLNNEQFF | TGCAGTGCTACCGCGACTAGCGGGCTGAACAATGAGCAGTTCTTC
NA | TRBJ2-3 | few | TRBV11-3 | CASSQGAGSDHRTDTQYF | TGTGCCAGCAGCCAAGGGGCCGGGAGTGACCACCGGACAGATACGCAGTATTTT
TRBD1 | TRBJ1-2 | few | TRBV19 | CASTINRGLNYGYTF | TGTGCCAGTACTATTAACAGGGGGCTTAACTATGGCTACACCTTC
NA | TRBJ1-1 | NA | TRBV20-1 | CSARRGSGTEAFF | TGCAGTGCTAGGCGGGGCTCGGGAACTGAAGCTTTCTTT
TRBD2 | TRBJ2-2 | many | TRBV5-1 | CASSLASGTYTGELFF | TGCGCCAGCAGCTTGGCGAGCGGGACCTACACCGGGGAGCTGTTTTTT
TRBD1 | TRBJ1-6 | NA | TRBV6-1 | CASSLGQDNSPLHF | TGTGCCAGCAGCTTGGGACAGGATAATTCACCCCTCCACTTT
TRBD2 | TRBJ2-7 | many | TRBV7-2 | CASSRPGGTSYEQYF | TGTGCCAGCAGCCGACCGGGGGGAACTTCCTACGAGCAGTACTTC
NA | TRBJ2-1 | NA | TRBV18 | CASSPPGQAYNEQFF | TGTGCCAGCTCACCTCCGGGACAAGCCTACAATGAGCAGTTCTTC
TRBD2 | TRBJ2-3 | NA | TRBV11-2 | CASSLVAGTSDTQYF | TGTGCCAGCAGCTTAGTAGCGGGAACCTCAGATACGCAGTATTTT
TRBD1 | TRBJ1-1 | many | TRBV3-1 | CASRPGQSNTEAFF | TGTGCCAGCAGACCGGGACAGTCGAACACTGAAGCTTTCTTT
NA | TRBJ2-7 | few | TRBV27 | CASSGVRAYEQYF | TGTGCCAGCAGTGGTGTCAGGGCCTACGAGCAGTACTTC
NA | TRBJ2-1 | NA | TRBV9 | CASSVDGGGFYNEQFF | TGTGCCAGCAGCGTAGATGGCGGGGGCTTCTACAATGAGCAGTTCTTC
NA | TRBJ1-1 | NA | TRBV5-8 | CASSLGTYTEAFF | TGTGCCAGCAGCTTGGGGACCTACACTGAAGCTTTCTTT
NA | TRBJ1-1 | few | TRBV6-4 | CASSMDSNTEAFF | TGTGCCAGCAGTATGGACTCGAACACTGAAGCTTTCTTT
NA | TRBJ1-5 | NA | TRBV19 | CASTNSGFSNQPQHF | TGTGCCAGTACCAACTCGGGGTTTAGTAATCAGCCCCAGCATTTT
NA | TRBJ1-1 | many | TRBV2 | CANLIDRNTEAFF | TGTGCCAACTTGATAGACCGTAACACTGAAGCTTTCTTT
TRBD2 | TRBJ2-1 | many | TRBV7-2 | CASSFARLARYNEQFF | TGTGCCAGCAGCTTCGCCCGACTAGCGCGTTACAATGAGCAGTTCTTC
TRBD2 | TRBJ2-3 | NA | TRBV6-5 | CASSSKRLAVRTDTQYF | TGTGCCAGCAGTTCCAAGCGACTAGCAGTTCGCACAGATACGCAGTATTTT
NA | TRBJ2-7 | many | TRBV6-1 | CASAVDRAYEQYF | TGTGCCAGCGCAGTGGATAGGGCCTACGAGCAGTACTTC
TRBD2 | TRBJ2-1 | few | TRBV6-1 | CASSVGLAGPYNEQFF | TGTGCCAGCAGTGTCGGACTAGCGGGACCATACAATGAGCAGTTCTTC
NA | TRBJ2-7 | NA | TRBV15 | CATSRDNSQQYF | TGTGCCACCAGCAGAGATAACAGTCAGCAGTACTTC
TRBD2 | TRBJ2-7 | NA | TRBV7-2 | CASSTGGSSYERYF | TGTGCCAGCAGCACGGGAGGATCCTCCTACGAGCGGTACTTC
TRBD1 | TRBJ2-7 | few | TRBV6-5 | CASSRQGRPYEQYF | TGTGCCAGCAGTCGACAGGGACGGCCCTACGAGCAGTACTTC
NA | TRBJ2-1 | many | TRBV12-3/TRBV12-4 | CASSPGLGSNEQFF | TGTGCCAGCAGTCCCGGACTGGGGTCCAATGAGCAGTTCTTC
NA | TRBJ2-1 | many | TRBV6-1 | CASSEVGARGAGSYNEQFF | TGTGCCAGCAGTGAAGTGGGGGCGAGGGGAGCGGGCTCCTACAATGAGCAGTTCTTC
NA | TRBJ2-1 | few | TRBV19 | CASSSRYNEQFF | TGTGCCAGTAGTTCCCGGTACAATGAGCAGTTCTTC
NA | TRBJ1-2 | few | TRBV5-1 | CASSIEGRSNYGYTF | TGCGCCAGCAGCATAGAAGGACGCAGTAACTATGGCTACACCTTC
NA | TRBJ2-7 | many | TRBV12-3/TRBV12-4 | CASSLTRSYEQYF | TGTGCCAGCAGCTTGACCCGCTCCTACGAGCAGTACTTC
NA | TRBJ2-7 | few | TRBV5-1 | CASSLEGPEQYF | TGCGCCAGCAGCTTGGAGGGCCCCGAGCAGTACTTC
NA | TRBJ2-5 | NA | TRBV3-1 | CASSQERLAARETQYF | TGTGCCAGCAGCCAAGAACGTCTAGCCGCTAGAGAGACCCAGTACTTC
TRBD2 | TRBJ2-1 | many | TRBV28 | CASSLYGGRGGNEQFF | TGTGCCAGCAGTTTATATGGCGGGAGGGGCGGAAATGAGCAGTTCTTC
TRBD2 | TRBJ2-1 | many | TRBV6-6 | CASSYRDYRNEQFF | TGTGCCAGCAGTTACCGGGACTACCGGAATGAGCAGTTCTTC
NA | TRBJ2-2 | many | TRBV5-1 | CASSLGRGNTGELFF | TGTGCCAGCAGCCTAGGCCGGGGGAACACCGGGGAGCTGTTTTTT